Listed below are T cell receptor beta chains from one sample, sequenced in a study of blood T cell repertoires in COVID-19. Sequencing used immunoSEQ multiplex PCR; TCRdb keeps in-frame clones, though not all of them. The sample yields under 95,000 clones, 60% to 75% seen once. Sequencing was performed on peripheral blood. All receptors come from a man aged 50 to 59 with active or convalescent COVID-19. CDR3s include the opening cysteine and the closing phenylalanine or tryptophan.

>TRBJ2-5|TRBV7-9
CASSYGTATETQYF
>TRBJ2-7|TRBV6-5
CASRTGTSKEQYF
>TRBJ1-2|TRBV3-1/TRBV3-2
CASSQGREMDNYGYTF
>TRBJ2-1|TRBV7-9
CASSLSGVGEQFF
>TRBJ2-1|TRBV20-1
CSASKNRGEEQFF
>TRBJ2-1|TRBV24-1
CAGTGPCEQFF
>TRBJ1-5|TRBV7-2
CASSPDRGDGPQHF
>TRBJ2-7|TRBV6-2/TRBV6-3
CASSYRTSGAYYEQYF
>TRBJ1-6|TRBV2
CASSPAGGHNSPLHF
>TRBJ2-3|TRBV2
CASKAGWTDTQYF
>TRBJ2-2|TRBV10-3
CAISTGQTINTGELFF
>TRBJ2-2|TRBV5-1
CASSLGDREDTGELFF
>TRBJ2-2|TRBV7-6
CASSLAGAPQGTGELFF
>TRBJ2-3|TRBV7-6
CASSSGQRTTDTQYF
>TRBJ2-1|TRBV7-3
CASSRQNTGDEQFF
>TRBJ1-2|TRBV10-3
CAISNNPGQGGNYGYTF
>TRBJ2-2|TRBV4-2
CASSQGSGGPNTGELFF
>TRBJ1-2|TRBV2
CASRTGFSGYTF
>TRBJ1-1|TRBV28
CASMRFIGNTEAFF
>TRBJ1-4|TRBV9
CASSVAGTAYEKLFF
>TRBJ1-1|TRBV2
CASSVLTGATEAFF
>TRBJ1-1|TRBV6-5
CASRQGTGTFF